This section outlines one T cell receptor (beta chain) sequence together with its context. No antigen is known for it. This sample was included in a study of T-cell reconstitution after alpha-beta-depleted transplantation in children. Study findings and constraints: Roughly two months post-transplant, alpha-beta T cells reportedly originated from several hundred graft clones that had expanded. For some patients, TCRbeta diversity was high at day 60 because of recipient T cells and thymic progenitors that survived. Diversity and T-cell counts at one year after transplant derived mostly from new T cells.

Unique molecular identifiers were built into the TCRbeta library. Using its own MiXCR run on the PCR reads, TCRdb lists one record per CDR3 protein. The sample comprises roughly 570,000 distinct CDR3 sequences, roughly a quarter of which are singletons, and 30% to 40% rests with the top ten. The sequence was obtained from a boy in the first two years of life with Wiskott-Aldrich syndrome, due to receive a stem cell transplant. Sample: PBMCs, taken before TCRalphabeta/CD19-depleted stem cell transplant.

Here the CDR3 reads CAAGTPYGYTF. The CDR3 DNA is TGTGCCGCCGGAACACCGTATGGCTACACCTTC. The chain is built from TRBV10-3 and TRBJ1-2; D remains ambiguous. Germline V gene lookup returns CDR1 ENHRY and CDR2 SYGVKD. V lost 11 bases and J 5 bases, leaving 12 bases between the germline ends. This CDR3 spans 11 amino acids.